This TCR beta chain was captured in a study of OX40 agonist ivuxolimab in advanced cancers. Background on the study: Subjects had a mean age of about 65 years, with a range of 23 to 79; more than 70% were male.

Blood draws occurred at baseline, cycle 4 day 1, and cycle 7 day 1. Clones were read by immunoSEQ multiplex PCR, and TCRdb kept only the in-frame ones, dropping some. The data hold 70,000 to 95,000 clones, with around 90% observed a single time. The receptor was isolated from an adult with an advanced solid tumor such as melanoma, head and neck, liver or kidney cancer. Material: CD4+ or CD8+ T cells sorted from blood, obtained in a trial of the OX40 agonist ivuxolimab.

In nucleotides, the CDR3 is TGTGCCAGCAGAACGCGAGGACAGGGAGGCACTGAAGCTTTCTTT. Translating gives CASRTRGQGGTEAFF. This rearrangement joins TRBV28 to TRBJ1-1; 8 bases fit TRBD1. With 6 bases clipped from V and 4 bases from J, the junction kept 10 bases outside the gene matches. The CDR3 has 15 amino acids. Germline CDR1 and CDR2: MDHEN and SYDVKM.